A single sample gave rise to the 15 T cell receptor beta chains below, sequenced in a study of breast tumors, draining lymph nodes, adjacent tissues. Each CDR3 protein is one row after TCRdb ran MiXCR on the multiplex PCR reads. The profile shows about 180,000 distinct CDR3 sequences, roughly a third of them singletons. Samples came from axillary lymph nodes draining the breast cancer. Sequenced material: axillary lymph node tissue. The source is a female donor with breast cancer. Some clones in this sample may be carry-over from other donors' samples.

In its sample, this clonotype was seen many times. The rearrangement links TRBV5-1 to TRBJ1-2, with 11 bases aligning to TRBD1. In germline, CDR1 is SGHRS, CDR2 YFSETQ. The CDR3 consists of 16 residues. V shed 4 bases and J 8 bases; nucleotides not matched to a gene: 13. The CDR3 nucleotides read TGCGCCAGCAGCCACGGACAGGGGGCGGGTTCGCACGGCTACACCTTC. Amino acids: CASSHGQGAGSHGYTF. Full variable domain (outside the CDR3, taken from reference TRBV5-1 and TRBJ1-2): KAGVTQTPRYLIKTRGQQVTLSCSPISGHRSVSWYQQTPGQGLQFLFEYFSETQRNKGNFPGRFSGRQFSNSRSEMNVSTLELGDSALYLCASSHGQGAGSHGYTFGSGTRLTVV.

At least ten counts were recorded for this clonotype. The CDR3 nucleotides read TGTGCCAGCAGCTTAGCGGGGACAGACTCCCTCCGCTATGGCTACACCTTC. This sequence encodes CASSLAGTDSLRYGYTF. The genes are TRBV7-8 and TRBJ1-2; 7 positions match TRBD1. Trimming took 0 bases from V and 4 from J; bases not matched to a gene: 11. The CDR3 loop spans 17 amino acids. Per germline, CDR1 SGHVS and CDR2 FQNEAQ.

This rearrangement joins TRBV5-4 to TRBJ2-3; no clear D gene. The CDR3 totals 11 residues. The V gene lost 8 bases and the J gene lost 6 bases, with 10 bases spanning the gap. Germline CDR1 is SGHNT and CDR2 is YYREEE (reference sequence). The CDR3 spells CARLGVDTQYF. For the CDR3, the DNA is TGTGCCAGGTTGGGTGTCGATACGCAGTATTTT.

As to this clonotype: The limits of the CDR3 on the DNA are not certain, so only TCRdb's listed CDR3 is given. The rearrangement uses TRBV9 and TRBJ2-2; TRBD1, as called in the table, went unchecked against the DNA. Both ends counted, the CDR3 spans 23 residues. CDR1 and CDR2 from the germline V gene are SGDLS and YYNGEE. The CDR3 sequence: CASSPQSRSSEQSFGPGTGELFF.

This clonotype has at least ten counts. The chain joins TRBV7-6 to TRBJ1-2; 7 nucleotides line up with TRBD1. The germline gives CDR1 SGHVS, CDR2 FNYEAQ. There are 13 residues in the CDR3. J lost 2 bases, V lost 5 bases, and 2 bases had no gene match. The chain's CDR3 is CASSPGQNYGYTF. In DNA form, the CDR3 reads TGTGCCAGCAGCCCGGGACAGAACTATGGCTACACCTTC.

The rearrangement uses TRBV12-3 or TRBV12-4 and TRBJ1-3; possibly TRBD1 for D (5 bases). V was pared by 4 bases and J by 3 bases, with 7 bases between. The CDR3 runs to 13 residues. CDR3 bases: TGTGCCAGCAGTTGGGACCGTGGAAACACCATATATTTT. Its translation is CASSWDRGNTIYF.

This clonotype has a count of ten or more. The V call is TRBV4-2, the J call TRBJ2-1; 7 nucleotides line up with TRBD2. CDR1 and CDR2 (germline): LGHNA, YNFKEQ. The CDR3 totals 20 residues. V gave up 4 bases and J gave up 0 bases; unmatched junction bases: 18. This CDR3 is CASSPLIVAGQRYSYNEQFF. DNA for the CDR3: TGTGCCAGCAGCCCCCTAATAGTAGCGGGCCAACGTTACTCCTACAATGAGCAGTTCTTC.

For this clonotype: The junction departs from the called germline gene at one end, perhaps through a read error. This chain joins TRBV20-1 and TRBJ1-2; D is perhaps TRBD1 (5 bases). Germline values: CDR1 DFQATT, CDR2 SNEGSKA (reference sequence). There are 11 residues in the CDR3. The CDR3 loop reads CSATGSLGYAF. For the CDR3, the DNA is TGCAGTGCTACAGGGTCTCTGGGCTACGCCTTC.

V is TRBV18 and J is TRBJ2-1; no reliable D call. Germline assignment: CDR1 KGHSH and CDR2 LQKENI. The CDR3 covers 15 residues. Between the trimmed V and J ends, which lost 4 bases and 2 bases, there was a span of 12 bases. The CDR3 DNA is TGTGCCAGCTCACTCCGGAGTCGCCCCTACAATGAGCAGTTCTTC. Translating gives CASSLRSRPYNEQFF.

This clonotype showed up many times. The J gene is TRBJ2-7, the V gene TRBV29-1; D uncertain. The CDR3 extends over 12 amino acids. Looked up from germline, CDR1 is SQVTM and CDR2 is ANQGSEA. Trimming stripped 4 bases from V and 2 bases from J, with 9 bases between. The CDR3 protein is CSVASLPYEQYF. The CDR3 nucleotides are TGCAGCGTTGCCAGCCTCCCCTACGAGCAGTACTTC.

This clonotype was seen only a few times. The chain carries TRBV18 and TRBJ2-2; D is perhaps TRBD1 (5 bases). Germline CDR1 is KGHSH and CDR2 is LQKENI. The CDR3 consists of 18 residues. Trimming removed 4 bases from V and 2 bases from J, with 20 bases in between. The CDR3 region is CASSQMVGHKGNTGELFF. CDR3 DNA: TGTGCCAGCTCACAGATGGTCGGACATAAGGGAAACACCGGGGAGCTGTTTTTT.

This clonotype was seen only a few times. This may stem from a read error, because a much larger clone lies one nucleotide away. The V call is TRBV7-9, the J call TRBJ2-7; 8 bases agree with TRBD1. The trim removed 2 bases at V and 5 bases at J, leaving 17 bases unmatched. Germline CDR1 SEHNR, CDR2 FQNEAQ (reference sequence). This CDR3 has 18 amino acids. CDR3 residues: CASSLNGFPGTGTHEQYF. Written as DNA, the CDR3 is TGTGCCAGCAGCTTAAATGGGTTCCCAGGGACAGGTACCCACGAGCAGTACTTC.

This clonotype was counted many times. The J gene is TRBJ2-7, the V gene TRBV11-2, with 12 bases matching TRBD2. CDR1 and CDR2 (germline): SGHAT, FQNNGV. V shed 0 bases and J 4 bases; nucleotides not matched to a gene: 4. CDR3 length: 16 residues. The CDR3: CASSLEASGGAYEQYF. Written as DNA, the CDR3 is TGTGCCAGCAGCTTAGAAGCTAGCGGGGGGGCATACGAGCAGTACTTC.

At least ten counts were recorded for this clonotype. A single base separates this from a much larger clone, so it may be a read error. The rearrangement links TRBV20-1 to TRBJ1-2, with a weak D call TRBD1 (6 bases). Germline V gene sequence: CDR1 DFQATT, CDR2 SNEGSKA (reference sequence). The CDR3 sequence is 12 residues long. The CDR3 nucleotides are TGCAGTGCTCGGACAGAGAACTATGGCTCCACCTTC. The encoded protein is CSARTENYGSTF.

This clonotype appeared a few times. The V and J genes are TRBV15 and TRBJ1-1; 8 nucleotides align to TRBD1. This CDR3 has 13 amino acids. V lost 3 bases, J lost 11 bases, and 8 bases stayed unmatched. Germline loops: CDR1 LNHNV, CDR2 YYDKDF (reference sequence). The CDR3 DNA reads TGTGCCACCAGCAGGGCGACAGGGGACTGGGCTTTCTTT. Its protein product is CATSRATGDWAFF. The complete variable domain, with remaining parts taken from reference TRBV15 and TRBJ1-1, reads DAMVIQNPRYQVTQFGKPVTLSCSQTLNHNVMYWYQQKSSQAPKLLFHYYDKDFNNEADTPDNFQSRRPNTSFCFLDIRSPGLGDTAMYLCATSRATGDWAFFGQGTRLTVV.